This entry lists 12 T cell receptor beta chains sequenced from one sample in a study of identical twins. TCRdb recomputed calls from the 5' RACE reads with MiXCR, one row per CDR3 protein. The data contain roughly 250,000 distinct CDR3 sequences, approximately 7% of them singletons. The sample also formed part of further work on yellow fever vaccine responses in identical twins.

What was sequenced was memory (CD45RO+) T cells sorted from blood. All receptors come from a woman between 18 and 29 years old in good health.

This clonotype was counted ten times or more. The chain joins TRBV6-4 to TRBJ2-6, with D possibly TRBD2 on 6 matching bases. The CDR3 extends over 17 amino acids. Germline V gives CDR1 MRHNA, CDR2 SNTAGT. Trimming removed 4 bases from V and 3 bases from J, with 16 bases in between. For the CDR3, the DNA is TGTGCCAGCAGTGTGTCTCCCCAGGGAGGTGGGGCCAACGTCCTGACTTTC. Protein product: CASSVSPQGGGANVLTF.

This clonotype was observed many times. This chain joins TRBV5-1 and TRBJ2-3; perhaps TRBD2 as D (6 bases). Trimming removed 4 bases at V and 4 bases at J, with 16 bases between. Germline V gene lookup returns CDR1 SGHRS and CDR2 YFSETQ. The CDR3 has 15 residues. DNA for the CDR3: TGCGCCAGCAGCCCCGAGCGGGCCAGGCCAGATACGCAGTATTTT. Translation gives CASSPERARPDTQYF.

The chain combines TRBV25-1 with TRBJ2-1; 9 nucleotides match TRBD1. Germline-derived CDR1 and CDR2 are MGHDK and SYGVNS. The CDR3 runs to 15 residues. The junction had 11 bases not matched to a gene; V was cut back by 5 bases and J by 9 bases. CDR3 DNA sequence: TGTGCCAGCAGTACCCGGACAGGGGTCGGAGGTGAGCAGTTCTTC. Protein sequence: CASSTRTGVGGEQFF.

This clonotype was recorded at least ten times. The J gene is TRBJ2-3, the V gene TRBV4-2; TRBD1 matches at 8 bases. Germline values: CDR1 LGHNA, CDR2 YNFKEQ. Trimming took 0 bases from V and 1 from J; bases not matched to a gene: 3. CDR3 length: 16 amino acids. The CDR3 sequence is CASSQDPGQGTDTQYF. CDR3 coding DNA: TGTGCCAGCAGCCAAGATCCGGGACAGGGCACAGATACGCAGTATTTT.

This clonotype occurred many times. In nucleotides, the CDR3 is TGTGCCAGCAGCTGGGACAGACCATTAGAGGCTAACTATGGCTACACCTTC. This encodes CASSWDRPLEANYGYTF. The rearrangement uses TRBV7-9 and TRBJ1-2, with TRBD1 identical over 7 bases. This CDR3 is 17 amino acids long. Germline CDR1 reads SEHNR; CDR2 reads FQNEAQ (reference sequence). The V segment lost 4 bases and the J segment 0 bases; nucleotides outside the gene matches: 11.

In this sample, this clonotype turned up many times. In DNA form, the CDR3 reads TGTGCCATCAGTGACGGACTAGCAGTGTCCGATACGCAGTATTTT. This gives the protein CAISDGLAVSDTQYF. The V and J genes are TRBV10-3 and TRBJ2-3; 8 bases fit TRBD2. Germline CDR1 ENHRY, CDR2 SYGVKD. V lost 3 bases to trimming and J lost 6 bases; unmatched junction nucleotides: 8. The CDR3 consists of 15 residues.

The rearrangement links TRBV6-5 to TRBJ2-5; D remains unclear. The ends were cut back, 0 bases at V and 4 bases at J, with 6 bases in the middle. Germline loops: CDR1 MNHEY, CDR2 SVGAGI. CDR3 size: 13 residues. CDR3 loop: CASSYSSLETQYF. DNA of the CDR3: TGTGCCAGCAGTTACTCGAGTCTAGAGACCCAGTACTTC.

The V gene is TRBV6-5, the J gene TRBJ2-1, with 7 nucleotides matching TRBD1. CDR1 MNHEY and CDR2 SVGAGI come from the germline V gene. V shed 2 bases, J shed 8 bases, and the junction held 9 bases outside the gene matches. This CDR3 has 15 residues. The CDR3 here is CASSYQQGLWDEQFF. The CDR3 nucleotides are TGTGCCAGCAGTTACCAACAGGGGCTCTGGGATGAGCAGTTCTTC.

Many counts were recorded for this clonotype. V usage is TRBV6-1 and J usage is TRBJ2-3; 7 nucleotides match TRBD1. The CDR3 has 16 amino acids. With 1 base clipped from V and 3 bases from J, the junction kept 7 bases outside the gene matches. In germline, CDR1 is MNHNS, CDR2 SASEGT. The CDR3 loop is CASSEGGRGLTDTQYF. The CDR3 DNA is TGTGCCAGCAGTGAAGGCGGTAGGGGGCTGACAGATACGCAGTATTTT.

This clonotype was detected ten times or more. This chain links TRBV7-8 with TRBJ2-7; 10 bases fit TRBD2. CDR3 length: 15 amino acids. V was pared by 6 bases and J by 4 bases, with 9 bases of the junction left unmatched. CDR1 is SGHVS, CDR2 FQNEAQ, per germline. This CDR3 is CASREATSGMYEQYF. The CDR3 DNA reads TGTGCCAGCAGGGAGGCAACTAGCGGGATGTACGAGCAGTACTTC.

This clonotype was seen repeatedly, ten times or more. J is TRBJ2-1 and V is TRBV7-6, with 9 bases that match TRBD1. The ends lost 4 bases at V and 5 bases at J; junction bases unmatched: 3. The length of the CDR3 is 14 residues. From germline, CDR1 is SGHVS and CDR2 FNYEAQ. CDR3 loop: CASSWDRVHNEQFF. DNA for the CDR3: TGTGCCAGCAGCTGGGACAGGGTTCACAATGAGCAGTTCTTC.

This clonotype was recorded many times. The chain carries TRBV11-2 and TRBJ1-6, with D tentatively TRBD1 (5 bases). This CDR3 is built from 14 residues. CDR1 and CDR2 (germline): SGHAT, FQNNGV. V shed 4 bases and J shed 7 bases, with 11 bases lying between them. CDR3 sequence: CASSSSDSNSPLHF. Written as DNA, the CDR3 is TGTGCCAGCAGCTCCTCAGACAGCAATTCACCCCTCCACTTT.